This T cell receptor beta chain was captured by sequencing in a study of T-cell memory formation after mild COVID-19 (dated by TCRdb to the early 2020s). About the full investigation: TCR sequence clusters from the two donors were found to be largely donor specific. Two young, previously healthy adult volunteers made up the cohort, one male and one female. In a couple of donors, T-cell clones that expanded and contracted after mild COVID-19 were tracked by sequencing TCRalpha and TCRbeta repertoires over time.

Ficoll-Paque density gradient centrifugation was the method used to isolate PBMCs. In its sample, this clonotype was seen many times. The specificity of this receptor is unknown. Base quality data are lacking; no much larger clone is found one base away. The CDR3, from cysteine to phenylalanine, totals 16 residues. The read is trimmed to its CDR3 DNA, 48 bases read in frame from base 1. Trimming removed 4 bases from V and 3 bases from J; the gene matches leave 4 bases unexplained. CDR1 and CDR2, looked up from the germline V gene, are SGHRS and YFSETQ. Results and caveats for the whole study, not just this receptor: Some responding clones were found in pre-infection memory, which suggests that pre-existing cross-reactive memory T cells took part in the SARS-CoV-2 response. Only two mild cases were covered by the study, and larger cohorts that include severe cases with pre-infection samples were considered necessary. Whether the second-wave clones peaking on day 37 were SARS-CoV-2 specific was not confirmed. Contracting CD4+ clones turned up mainly in the CM and EM memory subsets, whereas EMRA was where CD8+ clones were enriched. Balanced CD4/CD8 phenotypes were observed for clones contracting from day 15 to 85, whereas a bias towards CD4+ was observed for a second wave of clones expanding from day 15 to 37.

Instrument on record: Illumina NovaSeq 6000. TCRalpha and TCRbeta cDNA libraries were built by 5'RACE with constant-segment primers, adding sample barcodes and unique molecular identifiers. RNA was extracted from every sample with Trizol reagent. Library amplification was performed in two PCR steps, and a second sample barcode and Illumina TruSeq adapters were introduced in the second step. The libraries were sequenced on an Illumina NovaSeq using 2 x 150 bp paired-end reads. As for how the authors treated the data: With migec v1.2.7, reads were demultiplexed and then collapsed into UMI-guided consensus sequences. Using mixcr v2.1.11, the UMI consensuses were aligned to TRA and TRB V and J templates and assembled into clonotypes. Expanded or contracted clonotypes were those called significant by both edgeR and NoisET, with noise models trained on biological replicates. For edgeR calls, a false discovery rate-adjusted p below 0.01 and a log2 fold-change threshold of 1 were applied. As an exploratory analysis of dynamics, PCA with hierarchical clustering was applied to max-normalized trajectories of the 1000 most abundant clonotypes. Separately sequenced CD4+ and CD8+ repertoires were used to assign a CD4 or CD8 phenotype to each responding clone. Starting from the raw public reads, TCRdb applied fastp trimming at Q25, assembled clones with MiXCR and retained in-frame beta chains. Rows with a matching CDR3 protein are joined into one entry that keeps the most common DNA and genes. These V and J calls originate from TCRdb's pipeline instead of the authors' own analysis. The sample profile shows around 53,000 distinct CDR3 sequences; roughly an eighth of them were found once. Of the sample, about 25% falls within the top ten clones.

Sequencing input: PBMCs or a T cell subset sorted from them (not recorded which). This TCR was sampled from a man younger than 30 who had mild COVID-19 (a few samples of this study predate the infection). The sample titles of this study are shuffled in the database, so cell type and time point are left out; the donor was told from shared clones. Recombination connected TRBV5-1 to TRBJ2-1, and TRBD2 aligns with 13 junction nucleotides. The CDR3 has the sequence CASSPGTSGDYNEQFF. In nucleotide form, the sequence is TGCGCCAGCAGCCCGGGGACTAGCGGGGACTACAATGAGCAGTTCTTC.